Listed below are T cell receptor beta chains from one sample, sequenced in a study of blood T cell repertoires in COVID-19. The table came from immunoSEQ multiplex PCR; TCRdb's copy has only in-frame clones and leaves some out. Among fewer than 80,000 clones, around 88% were seen once, and the ten largest hold around 8%. Sequencing was carried out using peripheral blood. These TCRs come from a man younger than 45 with acute or convalescent COVID-19. Each CDR3 is given with its conserved first and last residue. The order of the fields is clone size, J gene, V gene, D gene, CDR3 protein, CDR3 DNA. The D gene is left open where the match is weak. Part of the rows lack a size; the others show once, few, many or a class for expanded clones.

. TRBJ1-4 TRBV6-6 TRBD1 CASRTGQGGELFF TGTGCCAGCAGAACCGGACAGGGGGGGGAACTGTTTTTT
. TRBJ2-3 TRBV30 TRBD2 CAWSPGTSGIGTDTQYF TGTGCCTGGAGTCCCGGGACTAGCGGGATAGGAACAGATACGCAGTATTTT
. TRBJ2-1 TRBV27 TRBD2 CASSLGLAAYNEQFF TGTGCCAGCAGTTTGGGGCTAGCGGCCTACAATGAGCAGTTCTTC
. TRBJ1-3 TRBV7-9 . CASSPITLSSGNTIYF TGTGCCAGCAGCCCCATCACCCTGAGCTCTGGAAACACCATATATTTT
once TRBJ2-1 TRBV19 TRBD2 CASTETSGPYNEQFF TGTGCCAGTACCGAGACTAGCGGGCCTTACAATGAGCAGTTCTTC
. TRBJ1-1 TRBV6-5 . CASTTEQAFF TGTGCCAGCACGACAGAGCAAGCTTTCTTT
. TRBJ1-1 TRBV7-9 . CASSLVLGATEAFF TGTGCCAGCAGCTTAGTTCTCGGAGCTACTGAAGCTTTCTTT
. TRBJ2-7 TRBV28 . CASSRLTLSSYEQYF TGTGCCAGCAGTCGCCTGACTCTGAGCTCCTACGAGCAGTACTTC
. TRBJ2-5 TRBV7-2 TRBD1 CASSDRDRGFEETQYF TGTGCCAGCAGCGACCGGGACAGGGGGTTTGAAGAGACCCAGTACTTC
. TRBJ1-4 TRBV18 TRBD1 CASSPWDRDEKLFF TGTGCCAGCTCACCATGGGACAGGGATGAAAAACTGTTTTTT
. TRBJ1-6 TRBV30 . CAWSVSRADSPLHF TGTGCCTGGAGTGTGTCCAGGGCGGATTCACCCCTCCACTTT
. TRBJ2-4 TRBV11-2 . CASSPDYLKNIQYF TGTGCCAGCAGCCCTGACTACCTCAAAAACATTCAGTACTTC
. TRBJ2-7 TRBV19 TRBD1 CASRLGQGAYEQYF TGTGCCAGCAGATTGGGACAGGGGGCTTACGAGCAGTACTTC
. TRBJ1-6 TRBV15 . CATSRDLDRYNSPLHF TGTGCCACCAGCAGAGATTTGGACAGATATAATTCACCCCTCCACTTT
. TRBJ2-7 TRBV20-1 . CSAISSYEQYF TGCAGTGCTATTAGCAGCTACGAGCAGTACTTC
. TRBJ1-5 TRBV7-9 . CASSTSGLGGNQPQHF TGTGCCAGCAGCACAAGCGGGCTTGGTGGGAATCAGCCCCAGCATTTT
. TRBJ2-5 TRBV19 TRBD2 CATPPSGRARGTQYF TGTGCCACCCCTCCTAGCGGGAGGGCTCGGGGGACCCAGTACTTC
few TRBJ2-3 TRBV5-4 TRBD2 CASSPGLAAHISTDTQYF TGTGCCAGCAGCCCCGGACTAGCGGCGCATATTAGCACAGATACGCAGTATTTT
. TRBJ2-1 TRBV4-1 . CASSQVSGRSYNEQFF TGCGCCAGCAGCCAAGTAAGCGGGCGCTCCTACAATGAGCAGTTCTTC
. TRBJ2-2 TRBV18 TRBD2 CASSLVPGLAPGELFF TGTGCCAGCTCGCTCGTCCCGGGACTAGCTCCCGGGGAGCTGTTTTTT
. TRBJ2-3 TRBV29-1 TRBD1 CSDRGQGIATDTQYF TGCAGCGACCGAGGACAGGGGATAGCTACAGATACGCAGTATTTT
. TRBJ2-7 TRBV7-2 TRBD1 CASSRPGQGVHEQYF TGTGCCAGCAGCCGTCCGGGACAGGGGGTCCACGAGCAGTACTTC
. TRBJ2-2 TRBV28 . CAALRGGANTGELFF TGTGCCGCACTCAGGGGAGGGGCGAACACCGGGGAGCTGTTTTTT
. TRBJ2-1 TRBV10-1 . CASSESFRSSYNEQFF TGCGCCAGCAGTGAGTCTTTTCGGAGCTCCTACAATGAGCAGTTCTTC
. TRBJ1-1 TRBV6-5 TRBD1 CASSFDRDGAEAFF TGTGCCAGCAGTTTCGACAGGGACGGTGCTGAAGCTTTCTTT
. TRBJ1-6 TRBV21-1 . CASSKVENSPLHF TGTGCCAGCAGCAAAGTGGAGAATTCACCCCTCCACTTT
. TRBJ2-5 TRBV9 . CASSVQGVQETQYF TGTGCCAGCAGCGTACAGGGTGTCCAAGAGACCCAGTACTTC
. TRBJ2-7 TRBV3-1/TRBV3-2 . CASSEGGREAEQYF TGTGCCAGCAGCGAAGGCGGCAGGGAAGCCGAGCAGTACTTC
once TRBJ1-1 TRBV15 TRBD1 CATSREGGRHAFF TGTGCCACCAGCAGAGAAGGGGGCCGCCACGCTTTCTTT
. TRBJ2-5 TRBV15 TRBD2 CATGEGLASGLQTQYF TGTGCCACTGGAGAAGGACTAGCGTCAGGGTTGCAGACCCAGTACTTC
. TRBJ2-1 TRBV20-1 . CSASSREGSSYNEQFF TGCAGTGCCAGTTCCCGGGAAGGGAGCTCCTACAATGAGCAGTTCTTC
. TRBJ1-5 TRBV4-2 . CASSQEVLASPQHF TGTGCCAGCAGCCAAGAAGTCCTCGCAAGCCCCCAGCATTTT